A single sample is the source of the 11 T cell receptor beta chains below, sequenced in a study of blood T cell repertoires in COVID-19. Clones were sequenced by immunoSEQ multiplex PCR, and TCRdb holds only the in-frame ones, with some missing. Of 250,000 to 300,000 clones in the sample, roughly nine tenths are singletons; the top ten hold approximately 2.2%. Sequencing was performed on peripheral blood. All receptors derive from a man in his fifties with acute or convalescent COVID-19.

The rearrangement joins TRBV4-1 to TRBJ2-5; D may be TRBD2 (5 bases). The CDR3 is 15 residues long. CDR1 is MGHRA, CDR2 YSYEKL, per germline. V lost 0 bases and J lost 5, with 13 bases in between. CDR3 in DNA: TGCGCCAGCAGCCAAGAGGGCACCGAGGGCGAGACCCAGTACTTC. This codes for CASSQEGTEGETQYF.

The gene calls are TRBV9 and TRBJ2-1; TRBD2 agrees at 15 bases. The V segment lost 3 bases and the J segment 6 bases; nucleotides outside the gene matches: 13. CDR1 and CDR2 from the germline V gene are SGDLS and YYNGEE. CDR3 size: 19 residues. CDR3 region: CASSASGTSGGKRGNEQFF. CDR3 nucleotide sequence: TGTGCCAGCAGCGCTAGCGGGACTAGCGGGGGGAAAAGGGGCAATGAGCAGTTCTTC. The full variable domain, its missing parts supplied by reference TRBV9 and TRBJ2-1, is DSGVTQTPKHLITATGQRVTLRCSPRSGDLSVYWYQQSLDQGLQFLIQYYNGEERAKGNILERFSAQQFPDLHSELNLSSLELGDSALYFCASSASGTSGGKRGNEQFFGPGTRLTVL.

CDR3 nucleotide sequence: TGTGCCAGCAGTGAAAATGGGCGGGCTTACGAGCAGTACTTC. Its translation: CASSENGRAYEQYF. The chain joins TRBV6-1 to TRBJ2-7, with TRBD2 as a possible D gene (5 bases). This CDR3 comprises 14 residues. Trimming left V 2 bases short and J 4 bases short, with 12 bases between. Germline V lookup: CDR1 MNHNS, CDR2 SASEGT.

V and J are TRBV12-3 or TRBV12-4 and TRBJ1-2, with a possible D match to TRBD1 (5 bases). Trimming removed 9 bases at V and 8 bases at J, with 19 bases between. The CDR3 sequence is 13 residues long. The CDR3 sequence: CASYGQVGQGYTF. The CDR3 nucleotides are TGTGCCAGTTACGGTCAGGTAGGACAAGGCTACACCTTC.

This clone was observed a single time. The chain carries TRBV19 and TRBJ2-5, with D possibly being TRBD1 (5 bases). The CDR3 sequence is 13 residues long. The ends were cut back, 5 bases at V and 1 base at J, with 8 bases in the middle. Germline CDR1 is LNHDA and CDR2 is SQIVND (reference sequence). The CDR3 nucleotides are TGTGCCAGTAGTCTCCAGGGCCAAGAGACCCAGTACTTC. The encoded protein is CASSLQGQETQYF.

This sequence joins TRBV18 and TRBJ1-2; 7 bases are a match to TRBD1. The CDR3 contains 15 residues. V gave up 6 bases and J gave up 0 bases; unmatched junction bases: 7. Germline CDR1 reads KGHSH; CDR2 reads LQKENI. The CDR3 DNA follows: TGTGCCAGCTCCCCCGGGACAGCAGCTAACTATGGCTACACCTTC. Translated: CASSPGTAANYGYTF.

The chain combines TRBV27 with TRBJ1-5, with D unclear. The CDR3 sequence is 13 residues long. Germline V lookup: CDR1 MNHEY, CDR2 SMNVEV (reference sequence). Trimming took 3 bases from V and 2 from J, leaving 5 bases between them. The CDR3 region has the DNA TGTGCCAGCAGTTTTACAGGCAATCAGCCCCAGCATTTT. Its translation: CASSFTGNQPQHF.

This chain joins TRBV7-9 and TRBJ1-2, with a weak D call TRBD1 (5 bases). Trimming pared 7 bases from V and 7 bases from J, leaving 13 bases between. The CDR3 consists of 12 residues. Germline CDR1 reads SEHNR; CDR2 reads FQNEAQ (reference sequence). The CDR3 reads CASNKAGSGYTF. The CDR3 bases are TGTGCCAGCAATAAAGCAGGGAGTGGCTACACCTTC.

On this clone: The same CDR3 can be traced to other DNA sequences in this sample. The chain is built from TRBV7-9 and TRBJ1-5; 8 nucleotides match TRBD1. The CDR3 sequence is 13 residues long. Per germline, CDR1 SEHNR and CDR2 FQNEAQ (reference sequence). Trimming cost V 4 bases and J 7 bases; bases outside gene matches: 3. The chain's CDR3 is CASSSQGDQPQHF. CDR3 nucleotide sequence: TGTGCCAGCAGCTCACAGGGGGACCAGCCCCAGCATTTT.

V usage is TRBV12-3 or TRBV12-4 and J usage is TRBJ2-1; D unclear. The CDR3 length is 11 residues. Deletions cut 6 bases from V and 7 bases from J, with 7 bases between. CDR3 DNA: TGTGCCAGCAGCCTTTTAAATGAGCAGTTCTTC. It translates to CASSLLNEQFF.

V gene TRBV2 combines with J gene TRBJ1-2; 8 bases match TRBD1. The CDR3 consists of 13 residues. V lost 11 bases, J lost 3 bases, and 8 bases stayed unmatched. Germline CDR1 reads SNHLY; CDR2 reads FYNNEI. CDR3 nucleotides: TGTGCCTGCGGCGAGGACAGGGACTATGGCTACACCTTC. Protein sequence: CACGEDRDYGYTF.